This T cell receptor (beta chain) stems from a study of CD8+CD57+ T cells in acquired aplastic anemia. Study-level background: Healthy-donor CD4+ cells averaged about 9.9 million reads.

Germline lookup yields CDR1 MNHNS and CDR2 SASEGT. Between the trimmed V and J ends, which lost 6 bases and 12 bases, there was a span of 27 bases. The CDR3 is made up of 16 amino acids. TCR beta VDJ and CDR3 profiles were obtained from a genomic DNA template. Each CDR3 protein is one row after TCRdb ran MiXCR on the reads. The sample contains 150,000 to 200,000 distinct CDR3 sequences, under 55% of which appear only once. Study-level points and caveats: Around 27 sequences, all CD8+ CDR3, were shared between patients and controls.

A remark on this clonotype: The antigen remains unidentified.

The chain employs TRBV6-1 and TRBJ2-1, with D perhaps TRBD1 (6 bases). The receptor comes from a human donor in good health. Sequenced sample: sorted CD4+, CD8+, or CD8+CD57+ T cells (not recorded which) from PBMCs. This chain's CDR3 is CASRHLLTGTTAGQFF. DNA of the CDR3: TGTGCCAGCAGGCACCTCTTAACCGGGACAACCGCGGGGCAGTTCTTC.